This entry features one T cell receptor beta chain sequence. Its antigen is not known. The V gene end was trimmed by 1 base and the J gene end by 7 bases; junction bases not matched to a gene: 11. The CDR3 extends over 15 amino acids. In germline, CDR1 is DFQATT, CDR2 SNEGSKA (reference sequence). This entry belongs to a study of metastatic and nonmetastatic thyroid tumors. Study details: Thyroid patients, malignant and benign, had repertoires compared across blood and tumor or nodule tissue.

In the authors' methods: Building a distant-metastasis classifier for papillary thyroid cancer drew on CDR3 differences across clinicopathological groups. With MiXCR, TCRdb called clones anew from the PCR reads. None of the V and J calls come from the authors' own analysis; TCRdb made them. The sample includes 40,000 or so clones, roughly 25% of them seen just once. Findings and limits, study-wide: Malignant tumors reportedly showed significantly higher TCR beta diversity than benign nodules in both blood and tumor.

No patient had received any treatment before thyroid surgery. The clonotype originates from a female donor with papillary thyroid cancer or a benign thyroid nodule (not recorded which). Some clones in this sample may be carry-over from other donors' samples. Sequencing input: blood. This chain connects TRBV20-1 to TRBJ2-7; TRBD2 matches at 9 bases. CDR3 coding DNA: TGCAGTGCTAGAGTCCCCGGGACTAGCAGTAGGGAGCAGTACTTC. Its translation is CSARVPGTSSREQYF.